This TCR beta chain was sequenced during a study of identifying expanded T cells in peripheral blood. Overall study results and limits: Roughly two-week clone count variance significantly increased as total template count grew.

This clone is a singleton in its sample. The antigen is not known. Deletions cut 4 bases from V and 8 bases from J, with 8 bases between. The CDR3 is made up of 12 amino acids. The V gene's germline CDR1 is SGHAT and CDR2 FQDESV (reference sequence). No infections or other immune events were documented during collection. Produced via immunoSEQ multiplex PCR; TCRdb's table is partial and in-frame only. The profile shows over 85,000 clones, approximately 88% of them singletons. The chain couples TRBV11-1 to TRBJ2-2; D is unresolved. This clonotype originated in a person between 18 and 75 years old in good health. Material for sequencing was blood. CDR3 in amino acids: CASSSPVGELFF. CDR3 DNA: TGTGCCAGCAGCTCACCGGTGGGGGAGCTGTTTTTT. Looking up the rest from reference TRBV11-1 and TRBJ2-2 gives the full variable domain: EAEVAQSPRYKITEKSQAVAFWCDPISGHATLYWYRQILGQGPELLVQFQDESVVDDSQLPKDRFSAERLKGVDSTLKIQPAELGDSAMYLCASSSPVGELFFGEGSRLTVL.